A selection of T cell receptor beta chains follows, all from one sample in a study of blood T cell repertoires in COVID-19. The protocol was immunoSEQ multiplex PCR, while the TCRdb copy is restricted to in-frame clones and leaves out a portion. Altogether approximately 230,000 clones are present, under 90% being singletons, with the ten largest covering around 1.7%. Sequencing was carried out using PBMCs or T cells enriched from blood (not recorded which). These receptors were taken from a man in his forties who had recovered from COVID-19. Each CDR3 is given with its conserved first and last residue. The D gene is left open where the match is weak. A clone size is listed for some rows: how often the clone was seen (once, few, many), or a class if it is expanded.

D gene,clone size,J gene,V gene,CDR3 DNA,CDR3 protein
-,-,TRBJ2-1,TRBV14,TGTGCCAGCAGCCAAGATTATAGAAAGTCCTACAATGAGCAGTTCTTC,CASSQDYRKSYNEQFF
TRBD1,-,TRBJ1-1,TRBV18,TGTGCCAGCTCACCAAACGGACAGGGGGACACTGAAGCTTTCTTT,CASSPNGQGDTEAFF
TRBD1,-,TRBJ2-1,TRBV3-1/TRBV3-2,TGTGCCAGCAGCCAAGAGGGGACAGGGTTTGAGCAGTTCTTC,CASSQEGTGFEQFF
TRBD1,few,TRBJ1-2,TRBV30,TGTGCCTGGAGTGAAAGGGGGCTGGTCTATGGCTACACCTTC,CAWSERGLVYGYTF
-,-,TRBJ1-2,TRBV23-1,TGCGCCAGCAGTCCTCCCCCTCGGGGTCGGTACGGCTACACCTTC,CASSPPPRGRYGYTF
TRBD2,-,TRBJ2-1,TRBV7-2,TGTGCCAGCAGCTTATTTGCGGGGGATAGCTATGAGCAGTTCTTC,CASSLFAGDSYEQFF
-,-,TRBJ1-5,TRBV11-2,TGTGCCAGCAGCCGGACTGGAAGCAATCAGCCCCAGCATTTT,CASSRTGSNQPQHF
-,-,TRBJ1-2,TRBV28,TGTGCCAGCAGTTTAGGGAGGGGGGACCGCTATGGCTACACCTTC,CASSLGRGDRYGYTF
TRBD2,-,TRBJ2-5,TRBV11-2,TGTGCCAGCAGCTTAGCGGGGGGGATGGAGACCCAGTACTTC,CASSLAGGMETQYF
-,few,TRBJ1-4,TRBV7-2,TGTGCCAGCAGTCAACAAGCGGGGGGAGGGAGAGAAAAACTGTTTTTT,CASSQQAGGGREKLFF